Shown below are 21 T cell receptor beta chains from a single sample sequenced in a study of cytomegalovirus exposure and HLA in healthy donors. PCR employed 60 Vbeta and 13 Jbeta primers. The protocol was immunoSEQ multiplex PCR, while the TCRdb copy is restricted to in-frame clones and leaves out a portion. This repertoire shows over 110,000 clones, roughly three quarters found once; its top ten account for around 3%. What was sequenced was PBMCs. Every receptor here comes from a female donor in good health and CMV-seronegative.

The chain carries TRBV5-1 and TRBJ1-1; tentatively, D is TRBD1 (5 bases). CDR1 SGHRS and CDR2 YFSETQ come from the germline V gene. This CDR3 region has 16 residues. V dropped 1 base and J dropped 0 bases, with 13 bases sitting between them. Here the CDR3 DNA reads TGCGCCAGCAGCTTGAGGCTAGGGGATTTGAACACTGAAGCTTTCTTT. It yields the protein CASSLRLGDLNTEAFF.

This clone was found once. The chain joins TRBV19 to TRBJ1-1, with 7 bases identical to TRBD1. V shed 5 bases and J 1 base; nucleotides not matched to a gene: 7. There are 15 residues in the CDR3. Germline CDR1 reads LNHDA; CDR2 reads SQIVND (reference sequence). The CDR3 DNA is TGTGCCAGTAGTCCGCAGGGGGACGGGAACACTGAAGCTTTCTTT. Translation: CASSPQGDGNTEAFF.

The rearrangement uses TRBV4-3 and TRBJ1-2, with 9 bases lining up with TRBD1. This CDR3 has 14 amino acids. Germline V gives CDR1 LGHNA, CDR2 YSLEER. Trimming cost V 4 bases and J 7 bases; bases outside gene matches: 7. The CDR3 reads CASSLGTGSSGYTF. The CDR3 coding sequence is TGCGCCAGCAGCCTAGGGACAGGGTCTTCTGGCTACACCTTC.

The chain employs TRBV5-4 and TRBJ1-3; maybe TRBD1 (6 bases). This CDR3 contains 17 residues. Trimming cost V 5 bases and J 0 bases, with 18 bases left between them. Germline V lookup: CDR1 SGHNT, CDR2 YYREEE (reference sequence). CDR3 in DNA: TGTGCCAGCAGTTTTGGGGGCAGGGTCGACTCTGGAAACACCATATATTTT. It encodes CASSFGGRVDSGNTIYF.

J is TRBJ2-2 and V is TRBV13; D ambiguous. Germline loops: CDR1 PRHDT, CDR2 FYEKMQ (reference sequence). This CDR3 is 12 amino acids long. V lost 5 bases to trimming and J lost 7 bases, with 8 bases between them. The CDR3 DNA sequence: TGTGCCAGCAGCCTGAGCGTCGGGGAGCTGTTTTTT. It yields the protein CASSLSVGELFF.

This sequence joins TRBV2 and TRBJ2-4; TRBD1 matches 7 bases. From germline, CDR1 is SNHLY and CDR2 FYNNEI. The CDR3 runs to 15 residues. V lost 1 base and J lost 5; bases outside the gene matches: 5. The chain's CDR3 is CASSEVGGIQNIQYF. The CDR3 DNA reads TGTGCCAGCAGTGAAGTAGGGGGCATCCAAAACATTCAGTACTTC. Variable domain in full (rest from reference TRBV2 and TRBJ2-4): EPEVTQTPSHQVTQMGQEVILRCVPISNHLYFYWYRQILGQKVEFLVSFYNNEISEKSEIFDDQFSVERPDGSNFTLKIRSTKLEDSAMYFCASSEVGGIQNIQYFGAGTRLSVL.

As for this clone: At one end the junction does not follow the germline gene, possibly because of a read error. The rearrangement joins TRBV15 to TRBJ1-4; 12 nucleotides match TRBD1. Germline CDR1 is LNHNV and CDR2 is YYDKDF (reference sequence). The CDR3 spans 14 residues. CDR3 loop: CATSGLRGQGANRF. CDR3 nucleotides: TGTGCCACCAGCGGCCTCCGGGGACAGGGGGCGAATCGCTTT.

This clone has a handful of counts. The chain employs TRBV6-6 and TRBJ2-7; 9 bases align to TRBD1. V lost 7 bases, J lost 5 bases, and 9 bases stayed unmatched. This CDR3 is 14 amino acids long. Per germline, CDR1 MNHNY and CDR2 SVGAGI (reference sequence). This CDR3 is CASNPGQGTNEQYF. In nucleotides, the CDR3 is TGTGCCAGCAACCCTGGACAGGGGACCAACGAGCAGTACTTC.

The chain joins TRBV25-1 to TRBJ2-1; D unresolved. Germline loops: CDR1 MGHDK, CDR2 SYGVNS. This CDR3 has 11 residues. Trimming removed 6 bases from V and 7 bases from J, with 7 bases in between. CDR3 in amino acids: CASRQLNEQFF. Here the CDR3 DNA reads TGTGCCAGCAGGCAACTGAATGAGCAGTTCTTC.

Of note for this clone: At one of its ends the junction is not consistent with the germline gene, which may arise from a read error. V and J are TRBV30 and TRBJ1-2; 7 positions match TRBD1. The length of the CDR3 is 14 residues. Germline loops: CDR1 GTSNPN, CDR2 SVGIG (reference sequence). The chain's CDR3 is CAWPCRKGAGGYAF. In nucleotides, the CDR3 is TGTGCCTGGCCTTGCAGGAAGGGGGCGGGTGGCTACGCCTTC.

This clone has a handful of counts. CDR3 coding DNA: TGTGCTGTTGGCGGGAACGGTAATGAGCAGTTCTTC. Translated, it gives CAVGGNGNEQFF. V is TRBV10-3 and J is TRBJ2-1, with D possibly matching TRBD2 (6 bases). This CDR3 comprises 12 residues. Germline V gene sequence: CDR1 ENHRY, CDR2 SYGVKD.

Here the CDR3 DNA reads TGTGCCAGCAGCCCTAATGGAGCGCTGAACTATGGCTACACCTTC. Protein product: CASSPNGALNYGYTF. The rearrangement links TRBV5-6 to TRBJ1-2; no firm D call. CDR1 is SGHDT and CDR2 is YYEEEE in the germline V gene. Trimming cost V 4 bases and J 2 bases, with 15 bases left between them. The CDR3 loop spans 15 amino acids.

The rearrangement links TRBV5-6 to TRBJ1-2; TRBD1 might be the D (6 bases). The ends were cut back, 1 base at V and 4 bases at J, with 20 bases in the middle. CDR3 size: 17 residues. Germline-derived CDR1 and CDR2 are SGHDT and YYEEEE. For the CDR3, the DNA is TGTGCCAGCAGCTTGTGGGTCACAGGGCCCCGTGGCTATGGCTACACCTTC. Translation gives CASSLWVTGPRGYGYTF.

The chain couples TRBV9 to TRBJ2-1, with TRBD2 as a possible D gene (5 bases). The length of the CDR3 is 18 residues. Trimming took off 1 base at V and 3 bases at J, with 20 bases between the two ends. Germline CDR1 and CDR2: SGDLS and YYNGEE. CDR3 amino acids: CASSVSPHPDRGYNEQFF. The CDR3 DNA follows: TGTGCCAGCAGCGTATCCCCCCATCCGGATCGGGGCTACAATGAGCAGTTCTTC.

The CDR3 sequence: CASSSRQGSWSGELFF. Here the CDR3 DNA reads TGTGCCAGCAGTTCTCGACAGGGGAGCTGGTCCGGGGAGCTGTTTTTT. The rearrangement links TRBV6-4 to TRBJ2-2; 8 bases agree with TRBD1. Germline V lookup: CDR1 MRHNA, CDR2 SNTAGT. The ends lost 5 bases at V and 6 bases at J; junction bases unmatched: 11. This CDR3 spans 16 amino acids.

A single count supports this clone. The chain carries TRBV10-3 and TRBJ2-1; 11 bases map to TRBD2. The germline gives CDR1 ENHRY, CDR2 SYGVKD. CDR3 size: 16 residues. With V trimmed by 2 bases and J by 9 bases, 9 bases remained unmatched. This chain's CDR3 is CAISESGTSGSGEQFF. The CDR3 nucleotides are TGTGCCATCAGTGAGAGTGGTACTAGCGGGAGTGGTGAGCAGTTCTTC.

This clone was found once. This sequence joins TRBV5-6 and TRBJ1-2, with no clear D. Per germline, CDR1 SGHDT and CDR2 YYEEEE. V lost 4 bases to trimming and J lost 3 bases, with 19 bases between them. The CDR3 has 16 residues. CDR3 amino acids: CASSPAPLWAHYGYTF. The DNA for the CDR3 is TGTGCCAGCAGCCCCGCCCCACTTTGGGCCCACTATGGCTACACCTTC.

J is TRBJ2-1 and V is TRBV18; D remains ambiguous. CDR1 is KGHSH and CDR2 is LQKENI in the germline V gene. The ends were cut back, 3 bases at V and 7 bases at J, with 16 bases in the middle. This CDR3 is 15 amino acids long. The CDR3 sequence is CASSPETRAFNEQFF. The CDR3 DNA reads as TGTGCCAGCTCACCGGAGACTCGAGCCTTTAATGAGCAGTTCTTC. The whole variable domain, remainder taken from reference TRBV18 and TRBJ2-1, is NAGVMQNPRHLVRRRGQEARLRCSPMKGHSHVYWYRQLPEEGLKFMVYLQKENIIDESGMPKERFSAEFPKEGPSILRIQQVVRGDSAAYFCASSPETRAFNEQFFGPGTRLTVL.

The chain couples TRBV4-3 to TRBJ2-5; 7 bases line up with TRBD2. The CDR3 runs to 15 residues. Germline V gene sequence: CDR1 LGHNA, CDR2 YSLEER. V was pared by 0 bases and J by 7 bases, with 8 bases of the junction left unmatched. CDR3 loop: CASSQERGLGGTQYF. CDR3 coding DNA: TGCGCCAGCAGCCAAGAAAGAGGACTAGGCGGGACCCAGTACTTC.

J is TRBJ1-1 and V is TRBV7-9, with TRBD1 matching 8 bases. The V segment lost 6 bases and the J segment 6 bases; nucleotides outside the gene matches: 6. Germline assignment: CDR1 SEHNR and CDR2 FQNEAQ (reference sequence). This CDR3 has 13 amino acids. CDR3 in amino acids: CASRSRTGPEAFF. The DNA of the CDR3 is TGTGCCAGCAGATCCCGGACAGGGCCTGAAGCTTTCTTT.

Concerning this clone: One base away lies a much larger clone, so this may be a sequencing read error. Other nucleotide sequences in the sample specify the same CDR3. This sequence joins TRBV4-3 and TRBJ2-2; 9 bases are shared with TRBD2. Germline lookup yields CDR1 LGHNA and CDR2 YSLEER. This CDR3 has 16 amino acids. V was pared by 1 base and J by 4 bases, with 4 bases of the junction left unmatched. CDR3 loop: CASSQVGLASTGELFF. CDR3 DNA: TGCGCCAGCAGCCAAGTGGGACTAGCAAGCACCGGGGAGCTGTTTTTT.